Listed below are T cell receptor beta chains from one sample, sequenced in a study of cytomegalovirus exposure and HLA in healthy donors. Only in-frame clones appear in the TCRdb table, and some are missing; sequencing was by immunoSEQ multiplex PCR. The sample yields under 120,000 clones, about three quarters seen once. Sample: PBMCs. All receptors derive from a female donor in good health and CMV-seropositive. The CDR3 runs from the conserved cysteine through the conserved F or W. Fields, in order: clone size, D gene, J gene, V gene, CDR3 DNA, CDR3 protein. The D gene is left open where the match is weak. Size is stated for part of the rows, as once, few or many counts, or as a class when the clone is expanded.

>once|TRBD2|TRBJ2-2|TRBV19
TGTGCCAGTAGACACGGCGGGAGGGCCGGGACCGGGGAGCTGTTTTTT
CASRHGGRAGTGELFF
>.|.|TRBJ1-2|TRBV30
TGTGCCTCCATTCAAGCCCGGCGGGCCTATGGCTACACCTTC
CASIQARRAYGYTF
>.|TRBD2|TRBJ2-2|TRBV7-3
TGTGCCAGCAGCTTAAAACCCCTCGTTAGCGGGGTACGAGTGGCCGGGGAGCTGTTTTTT
CASSLKPLVSGVRVAGELFF
>.|.|TRBJ2-7|TRBV5-8
TGTGCCTACGGCGGGGCCAGCGGGTACTCCTACGAGCAGTACTTC
CAYGGASGYSYEQYF
>.|.|TRBJ2-1|TRBV6-1
TGTGCCAGCAGGGGGCGGGACGGGAATGAGCAGTTCTTC
CASRGRDGNEQFF
>.|TRBD2|TRBJ2-3|TRBV9
TGTGCCAGCAGCCCAAGGACTAGCGGGGGGAGCCGCACAGATACGCAGTATTTT
CASSPRTSGGSRTDTQYF
>.|.|TRBJ1-2|TRBV28
TGTGCCAGCAGTTTAGGGCAAAACTATGGCTACACCTTC
CASSLGQNYGYTF
>.|.|TRBJ1-1|TRBV7-2
TGTGCCAGCAGCAACAGTGGGGGGGTGAGAGCTTTCTTT
CASSNSGGVRAFF
>.|.|TRBJ1-6|TRBV30
TGTGCCTGGAGCAGATCCCAGGGATCTCTCCACTTT
CAWSRSQGSLHF
>.|TRBD1|TRBJ1-4|TRBV2
TGTGCCAGCAGGGTACAGGGGGCTAATGAAAAACTGTTTTTT
CASRVQGANEKLFF
>.|.|TRBJ1-1|TRBV5-5
TGTGCCAGCAGCCCACCGGGAATCATGAACACTGAAGCTTTCTTT
CASSPPGIMNTEAFF
>.|.|TRBJ2-7|TRBV11-2
TGTGCCAGCAGCTTAGACCCCAGAGCGAGGGTCGAGGGCTTC
CASSLDPRARVEGF
>.|.|TRBJ2-7|TRBV28
TGTGCCAGCAGTTCAGGGGGGTCGGTCGAGCAGTACTTC
CASSSGGSVEQYF
>.|.|TRBJ1-2|TRBV2
TGTGCCAGCAGCGCCGGGGGGGACCTCAAGGTTTACACCTTC
CASSAGGDLKVYTF
>few|.|TRBJ2-5|TRBV6-1
TGTGCCAGCAGTGAAGTGTGGGACTACCAAGAGACCCAGTACTTC
CASSEVWDYQETQYF
>.|.|TRBJ1-2|TRBV5-1
TGCGCCAGCAGCTTAGAACGGAGCAATTATGGCTACACCTTC
CASSLERSNYGYTF
>few|TRBD2|TRBJ2-5|TRBV10-3
TGTGCCATCAGTCCTGACCTGGGACTAGCGGGGGCCCGGCTGTACTTC
CAISPDLGLAGARLYF
>.|TRBD1|TRBJ1-3|TRBV9
TGTGCCAGCAGCGTCCGGGACAGGATCTCTGGAAACACCATATATTTT
CASSVRDRISGNTIYF
>.|.|TRBJ2-2|TRBV7-9
TGTGCCAGCAGCTCTGAGGAACTAAACACCGGGGAGCTGTTTTTT
CASSSEELNTGELFF
>.|TRBD1|TRBJ1-5|TRBV19
TGTGCCAGTAGTATCGGGGACAGGGGGCTTAGCAATCAGCCCCAGCATTTT
CASSIGDRGLSNQPQHF
>.|TRBD1|TRBJ2-2|TRBV9
TGTGCCAGCAGCGTTCGCACAGGGGGCACCGGGGAGCTGTTTTTT
CASSVRTGGTGELFF
>.|.|TRBJ1-2|TRBV18
TGTGCCAGCTCACCACCCGCAGGGGTCGGCTACACCTTC
CASSPPAGVGYTF
>once|TRBD1|TRBJ1-3|TRBV19
TGTGCCAGCCGATATCGGACAGGGAGTGGAAGGTCTGGAAACACCATATATTTT
CASRYRTGSGRSGNTIYF
>.|TRBD2|TRBJ2-1|TRBV27
TGTGCCAGCAGTTCACCCCTGGGCGGGGGGGCTTTTGAGCAGTTCTTC
CASSSPLGGGAFEQFF
>.|.|TRBJ1-5|TRBV4-2
TGTGCCAGCAGCCGTCGGGGGGGCGATAGCAATCAGCCCCAGCATTTT
CASSRRGGDSNQPQHF
>.|TRBD2|TRBJ2-1|TRBV4-1
TGCGCCAGCAGCCAAGGAGCGGCGGGAGTGTTAAACAATGAGCAGTTCTTC
CASSQGAAGVLNNEQFF
>.|.|TRBJ1-3|TRBV30
TGTGCCTGGAGTAACATCGGAAACACCATATATTTT
CAWSNIGNTIYF
>.|TRBD1|TRBJ1-2|TRBV28
TGTGCCAGCACCTCCATCGGGACAGGGAGTACTAACTATGGCTACACCTTC
CASTSIGTGSTNYGYTF
>.|.|TRBJ1-4|TRBV19
TGTGCCAGTAGTATACAGGCCGCTAATGAAAAACTGTTTTTT
CASSIQAANEKLFF
>.|.|TRBJ1-2|TRBV9
TGTGCCAGCAGCGTAGACCAGGCAGGTATCTATGGCTACACCTTC
CASSVDQAGIYGYTF
>.|.|TRBJ1-2|TRBV30
TGTGCCTGGAGCGCCCAGGCCCAGGTAAAGGGCTACACCTTC
CAWSAQAQVKGYTF
>.|.|TRBJ1-1|TRBV9
TGTGCCAGCAGCACAAAAGGCGGGTTGATGAACACTGAAGCTTTCTTT
CASSTKGGLMNTEAFF
>.|TRBD1|TRBJ2-4|TRBV5-1
TGCGCCAGCAGCAAGGGGACAGGGGGGACCGGGGGCGGCATTCAGTACTTC
CASSKGTGGTGGGIQYF
>.|TRBD1|TRBJ1-4|TRBV5-5
TGTGCCAGCAGCCCAGGACAGGGCGCAACTAATGAAAAACTGTTTTTT
CASSPGQGATNEKLFF
>once|.|TRBJ2-1|TRBV7-8
TGTGCCAGCAGCCTGGGCCCCTACAATGAGCAGTTCTTC
CASSLGPYNEQFF
>.|.|TRBJ2-2|TRBV28
TGTGCCAGCAGTTCAGGGGCCGGGGAGCTGTTTTTT
CASSSGAGELFF
>.|.|TRBJ2-4|TRBV7-2
TGTGCCAGCAGCTCCAGGACATTGCAGGCCATTCAGTACTTC
CASSSRTLQAIQYF
>.|TRBD1|TRBJ2-2|TRBV30
TGTGCCTGGGACCCGGGACAGGGGATCACCGGGGAGCTGTTTTTT
CAWDPGQGITGELFF
>once|TRBD2|TRBJ2-1|TRBV7-8
TGTGCCAGCAGCTCCACCCTAGCGGGGGGGCTGAGTGAGCAGTTCTTC
CASSSTLAGGLSEQFF
>.|TRBD1|TRBJ2-2|TRBV2
TGTGCCAGCAGTGGAACGACAGGGTCGAGCACCGGGGAGCTGTTTTTT
CASSGTTGSSTGELFF
>.|.|TRBJ2-1|TRBV11-1
TGTGCCAGCAGTCGGAATCAGGGCCCAGTAATGTGGAATGAGCAGTTCTTC
CASSRNQGPVMWNEQFF
>.|.|TRBJ1-4|TRBV28
TGTGCCAGCAGCCCAATGAAGGGAGGGAATGAAAAACTGTTTTTT
CASSPMKGGNEKLFF
>.|.|TRBJ1-6|TRBV7-2
TGTGCCAGCAGTCCTTGGGACACCAATTCACCCCTCCACTTT
CASSPWDTNSPLHF
>.|.|TRBJ1-3|TRBV5-5
TGTGCCAGCAGGGGGGGACCAGCCTCTGGAAACACCATATATTTT
CASRGGPASGNTIYF
>.|.|TRBJ1-1|TRBV7-3
TGTGCCAGCAGCCTCACCGGGGATACAGAAGCTTTCTTT
CASSLTGDTEAFF
>.|TRBD1|TRBJ2-5|TRBV9
TGTGCCAGCAGCGTCGGGACAGGGGGCGGACAAATACAAGAGACCCAGTACTTC
CASSVGTGGGQIQETQYF
>once|TRBD1|TRBJ1-5|TRBV7-2
TGTGCCAGCAGCCAACGGACAGGGCAAGGTCAGCCCCAGCATTTT
CASSQRTGQGQPQHF
>.|TRBD1|TRBJ1-4|TRBV2
TGTGCCAGCAGGGAAGGGACAGGGGAAAATGAAAAACTGTTTTTT
CASREGTGENEKLFF
>.|.|TRBJ1-1|TRBV2
TGTGCCAGCACTGAGGCGGGGTACACTGAAGCTTTCTTT
CASTEAGYTEAFF
>.|TRBD1|TRBJ2-7|TRBV7-9
TGTGCCAGCAGCCCAGGGGGACAGAGAATCATCAGCTCCTACGAGCAGTACTTC
CASSPGGQRIISSYEQYF
>.|.|TRBJ2-7|TRBV29-1
TGCAGCGCCCAGGGGTCTGACTCCTACGAGCAGTACTTC
CSAQGSDSYEQYF
>.|.|TRBJ1-1|TRBV7-2
TGTGCCAGCAGCTCGCACGGGGGTCGCACTGAAGCTTTCTTT
CASSSHGGRTEAFF
>.|TRBD1|TRBJ1-4|TRBV4-1
TGCGCCAGCAGCCAAGAGACAGGGGCTAATGAAAAACTGTTTTTT
CASSQETGANEKLFF
>once|.|TRBJ2-1|TRBV7-3
TGTGCCAGCAGCTCGAGTGTATACAATGAGCAGTTCTTC
CASSSSVYNEQFF
>.|TRBD1|TRBJ1-4|TRBV10-3
TGTGCCATCAGTGAGGAGGGGGCAAGGGAAAAACTGTTTTTT
CAISEEGAREKLFF